This T cell receptor beta chain comes out of a study of T cell repertoires in cytomegalovirus infection. Looking at the study overall: TCR beta signatures that were public indicated CMV infection and matching HLA type.

This CDR3 is 15 amino acids long. V lost 0 bases and J lost 3, with 12 bases in between. Germline V gene lookup returns CDR1 MGHRA and CDR2 YSYEKL. TCRdb fed the reads into MiXCR, producing one record per CDR3 protein. The sample consists of 450,000 to 550,000 distinct CDR3 sequences, 40% to 50% of them appearing once. Study-wide points: Summed public TCR beta family frequency identified CMV carriers bearing the relevant HLA.

Details on this clonotype: Antigen: not known.

This receptor was obtained from a human donor in good health (CMV status not recorded). Some clones in this sample may be carry-over from other donors' samples. The chain uses TRBV4-1 and TRBJ2-7; D is possibly TRBD1 (6 bases). Source: cultured PBMCs, taken from culture after CMV antigen stimulation. The CDR3 DNA reads TGCGCCAGCAGCCAAGATGCAGGGGCCTACTACGAGCAGTACTTC. It encodes CASSQDAGAYYEQYF.